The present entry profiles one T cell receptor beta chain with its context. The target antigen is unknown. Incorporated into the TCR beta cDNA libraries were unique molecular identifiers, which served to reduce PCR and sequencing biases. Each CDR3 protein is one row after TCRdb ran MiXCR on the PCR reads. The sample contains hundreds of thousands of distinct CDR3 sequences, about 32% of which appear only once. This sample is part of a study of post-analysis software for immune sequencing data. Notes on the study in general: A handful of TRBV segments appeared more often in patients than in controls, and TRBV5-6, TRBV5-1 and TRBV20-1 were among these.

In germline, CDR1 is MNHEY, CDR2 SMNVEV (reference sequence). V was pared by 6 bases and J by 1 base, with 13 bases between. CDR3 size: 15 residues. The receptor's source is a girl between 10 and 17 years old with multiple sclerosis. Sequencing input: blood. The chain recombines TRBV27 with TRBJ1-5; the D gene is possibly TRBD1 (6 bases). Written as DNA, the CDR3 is TGTGCCAGCAGAAACGGGGGGGCGAGCAATCAGCCCCAGCATTTT. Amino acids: CASRNGGASNQPQHF.